The rows below give T cell receptor beta chains drawn from one sample of a study of blood T cell repertoires in COVID-19. Profiled with immunoSEQ multiplex PCR; TCRdb holds only in-frame clones, not every one. The table has fewer than 200,000 clones, 75% to 90% seen once. Sequences were obtained from PBMCs or T cells enriched from blood (not recorded which). All receptors come from a woman in her forties or fifties who had recovered from COVID-19. Each CDR3 is given with its conserved first and last residue. D genes are given only for firm matches. Clone sizes are given selectively: once, few, many, or a class where the clone is expanded.

CDR3nt: TGTGCCAGCAGGGGACAGAACACCGGGGAGCTGTTTTTT; CDR3aa: CASRGQNTGELFF; len: 13; j_gene: TRBJ2-2; abundance: .; d_gene: .; v_gene: TRBV7-9
CDR3nt: TGTGCCAGCAGCTTTCGTGGGAGGGTTAGCAATCAGCCCCAGCATTTT; CDR3aa: CASSFRGRVSNQPQHF; len: 16; j_gene: TRBJ1-5; abundance: .; d_gene: .; v_gene: TRBV28
CDR3nt: TGTGCCAGCAAAAGGACAGACACCGGGGAGCTGTTTTTT; CDR3aa: CASKRTDTGELFF; len: 13; j_gene: TRBJ2-2; abundance: once; d_gene: .; v_gene: TRBV28
CDR3nt: TGCGCCAGCAGCCGATGGGGAAGGAAGGAGGTATATGGCTACACCTTC; CDR3aa: CASSRWGRKEVYGYTF; len: 16; j_gene: TRBJ1-2; abundance: .; d_gene: .; v_gene: TRBV4-1
CDR3nt: TGTGCCAGCAGTGACAACCCCCTAGCGAACACAGATACGCAGTATTTT; CDR3aa: CASSDNPLANTDTQYF; len: 16; j_gene: TRBJ2-3; abundance: once; d_gene: .; v_gene: TRBV6-4
CDR3nt: TGTGCCAGCAGCGGGACAGTTGGGTCGAACACTGAAGCTTTCTTT; CDR3aa: CASSGTVGSNTEAFF; len: 15; j_gene: TRBJ1-1; abundance: .; d_gene: TRBD1; v_gene: TRBV7-2
CDR3nt: TGTGCCACCCGACTCCAGAACAGCGGGTACAATGAGCAGTTCTTC; CDR3aa: CATRLQNSGYNEQFF; len: 15; j_gene: TRBJ2-1; abundance: .; d_gene: .; v_gene: TRBV19
CDR3nt: TGTGCCAGCAGCTTAGGGAGGAACACTGAAGCTTTCTTT; CDR3aa: CASSLGRNTEAFF; len: 13; j_gene: TRBJ1-1; abundance: .; d_gene: .; v_gene: TRBV7-2
CDR3nt: TGTGCCAGCAGCTTATCGTTGGCCTCGGCCAAAAACATTCAGTACTTC; CDR3aa: CASSLSLASAKNIQYF; len: 16; j_gene: TRBJ2-4; abundance: .; d_gene: .; v_gene: TRBV7-9
CDR3nt: TGTGCCAGCAGCTTATCAGGGACTAGCACAGATACGCAGTATTTT; CDR3aa: CASSLSGTSTDTQYF; len: 15; j_gene: TRBJ2-3; abundance: .; d_gene: .; v_gene: TRBV7-6
CDR3nt: TGCGCCAGCAGCTTCGAGGGTGTCGGGCAGCCCCAGCATTTT; CDR3aa: CASSFEGVGQPQHF; len: 14; j_gene: TRBJ1-5; abundance: .; d_gene: .; v_gene: TRBV5-1
CDR3nt: TGTGCCAGCAGCTCCCCGGGAAACACCATATATTTT; CDR3aa: CASSSPGNTIYF; len: 12; j_gene: TRBJ1-3; abundance: .; d_gene: .; v_gene: TRBV12-3/TRBV12-4
CDR3nt: TGCGCCAGCACCCAGCAGCGGGGCGGCTATGGCTACACCTTC; CDR3aa: CASTQQRGGYGYTF; len: 14; j_gene: TRBJ1-2; abundance: once; d_gene: .; v_gene: TRBV5-1
CDR3nt: TGCAGCGTTGGGCGGGAGGGCCTAATTAGGGATGAGCAGTTCTTC; CDR3aa: CSVGREGLIRDEQFF; len: 15; j_gene: TRBJ2-1; abundance: .; d_gene: TRBD2; v_gene: TRBV29-1
CDR3nt: TGTGCCAGCAGCTTACATCTAGCGACCTACAATGAGCAGTTCTTC; CDR3aa: CASSLHLATYNEQFF; len: 15; j_gene: TRBJ2-1; abundance: .; d_gene: .; v_gene: TRBV11-2
CDR3nt: TGTGCCAGCAGCGTAGATCCCCCCCGGGGCTACACCTTC; CDR3aa: CASSVDPPRGYTF; len: 13; j_gene: TRBJ1-2; abundance: .; d_gene: .; v_gene: TRBV9
CDR3nt: TGTGCCACCAGTATTAACGAAAGAGGGACCCAGTACTTC; CDR3aa: CATSINERGTQYF; len: 13; j_gene: TRBJ2-5; abundance: .; d_gene: .; v_gene: TRBV15
CDR3nt: TGTGCCCTCGCGGGGGGGGCCCCTAGATCTAACTATGGCTACACCTTC; CDR3aa: CALAGGAPRSNYGYTF; len: 16; j_gene: TRBJ1-2; abundance: .; d_gene: .; v_gene: TRBV28
CDR3nt: TGCGCCAGCAGCTTGAGTACAGGTGACGAAAAACTGTTTTTT; CDR3aa: CASSLSTGDEKLFF; len: 14; j_gene: TRBJ1-4; abundance: .; d_gene: .; v_gene: TRBV5-1
CDR3nt: TGTGCCAGCAGCAGACAGGGGGCGGCGGAGACCCAGTACTTC; CDR3aa: CASSRQGAAETQYF; len: 14; j_gene: TRBJ2-5; abundance: once; d_gene: TRBD1; v_gene: TRBV5-4
CDR3nt: TGCGCCAGCAGCTTGGTACAGGGGGAGATCGGGGAGCTGTTTTTT; CDR3aa: CASSLVQGEIGELFF; len: 15; j_gene: TRBJ2-2; abundance: .; d_gene: TRBD1; v_gene: TRBV5-1
CDR3nt: TGTGCCAGCTCACCAAACCCTGTTGACAGGGGTCCAGATACGCAGTATTTT; CDR3aa: CASSPNPVDRGPDTQYF; len: 17; j_gene: TRBJ2-3; abundance: .; d_gene: TRBD1; v_gene: TRBV18
CDR3nt: TGTGCCAGTAGGCAGACAGGTTCTAACTATGGCTACACCTTC; CDR3aa: CASRQTGSNYGYTF; len: 14; j_gene: TRBJ1-2; abundance: .; d_gene: .; v_gene: TRBV19
CDR3nt: TGTGCCAGCAGCCTAGGCTGGGGGGACCAAGAGACCCAGTACTTC; CDR3aa: CASSLGWGDQETQYF; len: 15; j_gene: TRBJ2-5; abundance: .; d_gene: .; v_gene: TRBV14
CDR3nt: TGCGCCAGCAGCCAAGGGATCAGGGCGGGGAAGGTGTCCAATCAGCCCCAGCATTTT; CDR3aa: CASSQGIRAGKVSNQPQHF; len: 19; j_gene: TRBJ1-5; abundance: .; d_gene: .; v_gene: TRBV4-1
CDR3nt: TGTGCCAGCACCCGATGGGGGGAATCACCCCTCCACTTT; CDR3aa: CASTRWGESPLHF; len: 13; j_gene: TRBJ1-6; abundance: .; d_gene: .; v_gene: TRBV12-3/TRBV12-4
CDR3nt: TGCAGCGCTTTATCGGCGGCGTATGGCTACACCTTC; CDR3aa: CSALSAAYGYTF; len: 12; j_gene: TRBJ1-2; abundance: .; d_gene: .; v_gene: TRBV29-1
CDR3nt: TGTGCCAGCAGTACCGGGTCGGGGGACACCGGGGAGCTGTTTTTT; CDR3aa: CASSTGSGDTGELFF; len: 15; j_gene: TRBJ2-2; abundance: once; d_gene: .; v_gene: TRBV28
CDR3nt: TGTGCCAGCAGCCAAGTACCGCGAGCTGAGCAGTTCTTC; CDR3aa: CASSQVPRAEQFF; len: 13; j_gene: TRBJ2-1; abundance: .; d_gene: .; v_gene: TRBV3-1/TRBV3-2
CDR3nt: TGCGCCAGCAGTGACCAAACTTCGGGAGGTGAGCAGTTCTTC; CDR3aa: CASSDQTSGGEQFF; len: 14; j_gene: TRBJ2-1; abundance: once; d_gene: TRBD2; v_gene: TRBV10-1
CDR3nt: TGTGCCAGTAGTGATCCCCCAGGACAGACAGGAGGGAACACTGAAGCTTTCTTT; CDR3aa: CASSDPPGQTGGNTEAFF; len: 18; j_gene: TRBJ1-1; abundance: .; d_gene: .; v_gene: TRBV19
CDR3nt: TGTGCCAGCAGTTTATGGGGCGGGGGATCCTACAATGAGCAGTTCTTC; CDR3aa: CASSLWGGGSYNEQFF; len: 16; j_gene: TRBJ2-1; abundance: .; d_gene: TRBD2; v_gene: TRBV28
CDR3nt: TGTGCCAGCAGTTCGACTTACATGGTAGACAATCAGCCCCAGCATTTT; CDR3aa: CASSSTYMVDNQPQHF; len: 16; j_gene: TRBJ1-5; abundance: once; d_gene: .; v_gene: TRBV6-2/TRBV6-3
CDR3nt: TGTGCCAGTTCTTCAGCGGGAGGGCGGGCGGAGCTGTTTTTT; CDR3aa: CASSSAGGRAELFF; len: 14; j_gene: TRBJ2-2; abundance: .; d_gene: TRBD2; v_gene: TRBV19
CDR3nt: TGTGCCAGCAGCCCAGCGTCGGGGAAGAGCAATCAGCCCCAGCATTTT; CDR3aa: CASSPASGKSNQPQHF; len: 16; j_gene: TRBJ1-5; abundance: .; d_gene: .; v_gene: TRBV11-2
CDR3nt: TGTGCCAGCAGTGAAGGGGCGGTAGATACGCAGTATTTT; CDR3aa: CASSEGAVDTQYF; len: 13; j_gene: TRBJ2-3; abundance: .; d_gene: .; v_gene: TRBV6-4
CDR3nt: TGCGCCAGCGGGTCCGGGACAGGGGCAGGTGGCACTGAAGCTTTCTTT; CDR3aa: CASGSGTGAGGTEAFF; len: 16; j_gene: TRBJ1-1; abundance: .; d_gene: TRBD1; v_gene: TRBV5-1
CDR3nt: TGTGCCAGCAGCTCCCAGGGTGCGACAGCTCATCTAGGAAACACCATATATTTT; CDR3aa: CASSSQGATAHLGNTIYF; len: 18; j_gene: TRBJ1-3; abundance: .; d_gene: .; v_gene: TRBV5-5
CDR3nt: TGTGCCAGCAGTCCCTCCGTAATTTCAAGGAAGCGCGATCAGCCCCAGCATTTT; CDR3aa: CASSPSVISRKRDQPQHF; len: 18; j_gene: TRBJ1-5; abundance: few; d_gene: .; v_gene: TRBV6-2/TRBV6-3
CDR3nt: TGTGCCAGTAGTTCCCTCCAGGGGCAAAAGCAGCCCCAGCATTTT; CDR3aa: CASSSLQGQKQPQHF; len: 15; j_gene: TRBJ1-5; abundance: few; d_gene: .; v_gene: TRBV19
CDR3nt: TGTGCCTGGAGTGCCCCCCTCTCTGGAAACACCATATATTTT; CDR3aa: CAWSAPLSGNTIYF; len: 14; j_gene: TRBJ1-3; abundance: .; d_gene: .; v_gene: TRBV30
CDR3nt: TGTGCCAGCAGCCAATTCCAGAACCAAGAGACCCAGTACTTC; CDR3aa: CASSQFQNQETQYF; len: 14; j_gene: TRBJ2-5; abundance: .; d_gene: .; v_gene: TRBV3-1/TRBV3-2